This is a list of T cell receptor beta chains from one sample in a study of early T cells in non-severe SARS-CoV-2 infection. TCRdb used MiXCR to reprocess the 5' RACE reads, holding one entry per CDR3 protein. The sample contains fewer than 50,000 distinct CDR3 sequences, about 6% of which appear only once. The sample here was whole blood, taken at baseline. These receptors were collected from an adult who was a healthcare worker with PCR-confirmed SARS-CoV-2 infection or an uninfected control (not recorded which). CDR3s include the opening cysteine and the closing phenylalanine or tryptophan. The order of the fields is V gene, clone size, D gene, J gene, CDR3 protein, CDR3 DNA. D genes are given only for firm matches. A row's size may be missing; if present it is once, few, many or a size class.

V: TRBV9
size: many
D: TRBD2
J: TRBJ2-1
CDR3: CASSRTSGGAFHEQFF
DNA: TGTGCCAGCAGCCGGACTAGCGGGGGGGCCTTCCATGAGCAGTTCTTC

V: TRBV5-1
size: many
D: TRBD1
J: TRBJ2-7
CDR3: CASSLGGQGPYEQYF
DNA: TGCGCCAGCAGCTTGGGAGGACAGGGGCCCTACGAGCAGTACTTC

V: TRBV11-2
size: -
D: -
J: TRBJ2-3
CDR3: CASSRPIVTDTQYF
DNA: TGTGCCAGCAGCCGCCCCATTGTCACAGATACGCAGTATTTT

V: TRBV23-1
size: -
D: -
J: TRBJ2-3
CDR3: CATLGTDTQYF
DNA: TGCGCCACGCTGGGCACAGATACGCAGTATTTT

V: TRBV7-9
size: -
D: -
J: TRBJ1-4
CDR3: CASSSGATNEKLFF
DNA: TGTGCCAGCAGCTCTGGGGCGACTAATGAAAAACTGTTTTTT

V: TRBV6-6
size: -
D: -
J: TRBJ2-7
CDR3: CASRVDSSYEQYF
DNA: TGTGCCAGCAGGGTGGACAGTTCCTACGAGCAGTACTTC

V: TRBV10-2
size: -
D: -
J: TRBJ2-7
CDR3: CASRHSNEQYF
DNA: TGCGCCAGCAGGCATTCTAACGAGCAGTACTTC

V: TRBV6-5
size: -
D: -
J: TRBJ1-2
CDR3: CASRRTENYGYTF
DNA: TGTGCCAGCAGGCGGACGGAAAACTATGGCTACACCTTC

V: TRBV7-9
size: few
D: -
J: TRBJ2-3
CDR3: CASSLTQGDTQYF
DNA: TGTGCCAGCAGCTTAACTCAGGGGGATACGCAGTATTTT

V: TRBV30
size: many
D: TRBD1
J: TRBJ2-7
CDR3: CAWSWGQGNEQYF
DNA: TGTGCCTGGAGTTGGGGACAGGGAAACGAGCAGTACTTC

V: TRBV11-2
size: few
D: -
J: TRBJ1-6
CDR3: CASSTRSSPLHF
DNA: TGTGCCAGCAGCACAAGATCTTCACCCCTCCACTTT

V: TRBV29-1
size: many
D: -
J: TRBJ1-2
CDR3: CSVAGFYGYTF
DNA: TGCAGCGTTGCCGGATTCTATGGCTACACCTTC

V: TRBV5-1
size: few
D: -
J: TRBJ2-1
CDR3: CASSLASHIFTPYNEQFF
DNA: TGCGCCAGCAGCTTGGCCTCCCACATATTCACGCCCTACAATGAGCAGTTCTTC

V: TRBV13
size: many
D: -
J: TRBJ1-1
CDR3: CASSPGLGGSATEAFF
DNA: TGTGCCAGCAGCCCAGGCCTAGGGGGATCGGCCACTGAAGCTTTCTTT

V: TRBV11-2
size: many
D: -
J: TRBJ1-3
CDR3: CASSSQFSENTIYF
DNA: TGTGCCAGCAGCTCTCAGTTTTCTGAAAACACCATATATTTT

V: TRBV4-3
size: -
D: TRBD1
J: TRBJ1-2
CDR3: CASSSILGTASYGYTF
DNA: TGCGCCAGCAGCTCCATCTTAGGGACAGCCTCCTATGGCTACACCTTC

V: TRBV6-1
size: many
D: -
J: TRBJ2-3
CDR3: CAAGLGSADTQYF
DNA: TGTGCCGCGGGCCTCGGGAGCGCAGATACGCAGTATTTT

V: TRBV20-1
size: many
D: TRBD1
J: TRBJ1-1
CDR3: CSARDVLRDRLNPNTEAFF
DNA: TGCAGTGCTAGGGATGTCTTGCGGGACAGGCTCAACCCGAACACTGAAGCTTTCTTT

V: TRBV30
size: many
D: TRBD2
J: TRBJ2-1
CDR3: CAWTRLAGGQLDEQFF
DNA: TGTGCCTGGACAAGACTAGCGGGGGGGCAGTTGGATGAGCAGTTCTTC

V: TRBV20-1
size: many
D: -
J: TRBJ2-3
CDR3: CSATGVGPDTQYF
DNA: TGCAGTGCTACAGGGGTAGGGCCGGATACGCAGTATTTT

V: TRBV7-2
size: many
D: TRBD1
J: TRBJ2-3
CDR3: CASSTPPATGGVADTQYF
DNA: TGTGCCAGCAGCACACCTCCAGCGACAGGGGGCGTGGCAGATACGCAGTATTTT

V: TRBV20-1
size: few
D: TRBD1
J: TRBJ1-5
CDR3: CSALESDRGSQGAQHF
DNA: TGCAGTGCTCTCGAGTCCGACAGGGGAAGCCAAGGGGCCCAGCATTTT

V: TRBV5-1
size: few
D: TRBD1
J: TRBJ2-7
CDR3: CASSLSGQIYEQYF
DNA: TGCGCCAGCAGCTTGTCGGGACAGATCTACGAGCAGTACTTC

V: TRBV6-5
size: many
D: -
J: TRBJ1-1
CDR3: CASSYGVVVGAGEAFF
DNA: TGTGCCAGCAGTTACGGTGTTGTGGTGGGGGCAGGTGAAGCTTTCTTT

V: TRBV7-6
size: -
D: TRBD2
J: TRBJ2-1
CDR3: CASSLDVAGGGYNEQFF
DNA: TGTGCCAGCAGCTTAGATGTCGCGGGGGGCGGCTACAATGAGCAGTTCTTC

V: TRBV5-8
size: many
D: -
J: TRBJ2-3
CDR3: CASSPAYKATDTQYF
DNA: TGTGCCAGCAGCCCCGCGTATAAGGCCACAGATACGCAGTATTTT

V: TRBV6-2/TRBV6-3
size: many
D: TRBD1
J: TRBJ2-7
CDR3: CASSLFTGGRYEQYF
DNA: TGTGCCAGCAGTTTGTTCACAGGGGGCCGATACGAGCAGTACTTC

V: TRBV12-3/TRBV12-4
size: -
D: TRBD1
J: TRBJ2-7
CDR3: CASSSKGTVSYEQYF
DNA: TGTGCCAGCAGTTCAAAAGGGACAGTCTCCTACGAGCAGTACTTC

V: TRBV7-9
size: many
D: -
J: TRBJ1-3
CDR3: CASSYGQHSGNTIYF
DNA: TGTGCCAGCAGCTACGGACAGCACTCTGGAAACACCATATATTTT

V: TRBV19
size: -
D: -
J: TRBJ2-2
CDR3: CASRLSPNTGELFF
DNA: TGTGCCAGTAGACTCAGTCCCAACACCGGGGAGCTGTTTTTT

V: TRBV5-1
size: -
D: -
J: TRBJ2-5
CDR3: CASSAGTVRSQETQYF
DNA: TGCGCCAGCAGCGCGGGGACGGTGAGATCCCAAGAGACCCAGTACTTC

V: TRBV7-2
size: -
D: -
J: TRBJ1-1
CDR3: CASSPPGANTEAFF
DNA: TGTGCCAGCAGCCCACCAGGCGCTAACACTGAAGCTTTCTTT

V: TRBV4-3
size: many
D: -
J: TRBJ2-2
CDR3: CASSHHKNTGELFF
DNA: TGCGCCAGCAGCCACCACAAGAACACCGGGGAGCTGTTTTTT

V: TRBV6-6
size: many
D: -
J: TRBJ1-4
CDR3: CASCRDYNEKLFF
DNA: TGTGCCAGCTGCAGGGACTATAATGAAAAACTGTTTTTT

V: TRBV11-3
size: many
D: -
J: TRBJ2-5
CDR3: CASSRKSQETQYF
DNA: TGTGCCAGCAGCCGAAAGAGCCAAGAGACCCAGTACTTC

V: TRBV20-1
size: -
D: -
J: TRBJ2-5
CDR3: CSARDRGRHGRQETQYF
DNA: TGCAGTGCTAGAGATCGTGGGAGGCATGGGCGCCAAGAGACCCAGTACTTC

V: TRBV28
size: many
D: TRBD1
J: TRBJ1-5
CDR3: CASSLAGQGDQPQHF
DNA: TGTGCCAGCAGTTTAGCCGGACAGGGTGATCAGCCCCAGCATTTT

V: TRBV7-9
size: few
D: TRBD1
J: TRBJ2-1
CDR3: CASSLFRGGQPSYNEQFF
DNA: TGTGCCAGCAGCTTGTTCAGAGGGGGACAGCCCTCCTACAATGAGCAGTTCTTC

V: TRBV7-8
size: -
D: -
J: TRBJ1-2
CDR3: CASSLGQANYGYTF
DNA: TGTGCCAGCAGCTTAGGACAGGCCAACTATGGCTACACCTTC

V: TRBV7-6
size: many
D: -
J: TRBJ2-2
CDR3: CASSLSGSEGELFF
DNA: TGTGCCAGCAGTTTGAGCGGCTCTGAAGGGGAGCTGTTTTTT

V: TRBV15
size: many
D: -
J: TRBJ1-1
CDR3: CATSPNRGQEKAFF
DNA: TGTGCCACCAGCCCTAACCGGGGTCAGGAAAAAGCTTTCTTT

V: TRBV5-1
size: many
D: -
J: TRBJ1-4
CDR3: CASSSQTQGLNEKLFF
DNA: TGCGCCAGCAGCTCCCAAACTCAGGGGCTGAATGAAAAACTGTTTTTT

V: TRBV6-2/TRBV6-3
size: many
D: TRBD1
J: TRBJ2-7
CDR3: CASSYETGQNYEQYF
DNA: TGTGCCAGCAGTTACGAGACGGGACAGAACTACGAGCAGTACTTC

V: TRBV14
size: many
D: -
J: TRBJ1-2
CDR3: CASSPRGGPGYGYTF
DNA: TGTGCCAGCAGCCCCCGGGGGGGGCCGGGCTATGGCTACACCTTC

V: TRBV21-1
size: -
D: -
J: TRBJ1-2
CDR3: CASSLPEDEGLSNYGYTF
DNA: TGTGCCAGCAGCTTACCAGAGGACGAGGGGCTGTCTAACTATGGCTACACCTTC

V: TRBV4-3
size: few
D: TRBD2
J: TRBJ2-5
CDR3: CASSPLRSGGSQETQYF
DNA: TGCGCCAGCAGCCCCCTCCGGAGCGGGGGATCCCAAGAGACCCAGTACTTC